This T cell receptor beta chain emerged from a study of technical replicates of blood from a handful of donors. V was shortened by 7 bases and J by 0 bases, with 16 bases between the two germline ends. The CDR3 extends over 16 amino acids. Germline assignment: CDR1 MDHEN and CDR2 SYDVKM. Sequencing was performed with immunoSEQ multiplex PCR; in TCRdb, only in-frame clones are kept and a portion is missing. Of under 85,000 clones listed, around 90% are singletons. The sequenced material came from T cells isolated from PBMCs. The J gene is TRBJ1-3, the V gene TRBV28; D might be TRBD1 (5 bases). The origin of this receptor is a human donor in good health. As DNA, the CDR3 is TGTGCCAGCAACCAAGATACAGGCAGCTCTGGAAACACCATATATTTT. Protein sequence: CASNQDTGSSGNTIYF.